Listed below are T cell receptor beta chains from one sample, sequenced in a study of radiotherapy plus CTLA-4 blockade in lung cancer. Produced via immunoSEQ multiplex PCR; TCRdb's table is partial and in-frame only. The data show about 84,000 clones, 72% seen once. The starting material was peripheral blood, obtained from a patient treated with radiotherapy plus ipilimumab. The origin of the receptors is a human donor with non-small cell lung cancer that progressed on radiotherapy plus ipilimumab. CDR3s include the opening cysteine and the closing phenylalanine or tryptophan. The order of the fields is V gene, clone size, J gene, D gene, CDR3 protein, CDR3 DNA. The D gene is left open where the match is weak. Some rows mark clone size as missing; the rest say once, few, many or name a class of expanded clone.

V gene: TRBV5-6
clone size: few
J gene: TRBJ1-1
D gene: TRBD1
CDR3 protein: CASSPQGGTEAFF
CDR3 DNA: TGTGCCAGCAGCCCACAGGGGGGGACTGAAGCTTTCTTT

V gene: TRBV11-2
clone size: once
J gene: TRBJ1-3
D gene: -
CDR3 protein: CASSDQGVPGNTIYF
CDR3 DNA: TGTGCCAGCAGCGATCAGGGTGTGCCTGGAAACACCATATATTTT

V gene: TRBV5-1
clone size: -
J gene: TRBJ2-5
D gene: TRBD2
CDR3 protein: CASSVSGGRETQYF
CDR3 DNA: TGCGCCAGCAGCGTATCGGGGGGGCGGGAGACCCAGTACTTC

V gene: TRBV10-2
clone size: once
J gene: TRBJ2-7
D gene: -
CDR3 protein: CASSEAGSYSYEQYF
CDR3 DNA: TGCGCCAGCAGTGAGGCGGGGTCATACTCCTACGAGCAGTACTTC

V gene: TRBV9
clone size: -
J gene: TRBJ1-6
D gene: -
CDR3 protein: CASSGRGTPLHF
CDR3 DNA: TGTGCCAGCAGCGGCCGGGGTACACCCCTCCACTTT

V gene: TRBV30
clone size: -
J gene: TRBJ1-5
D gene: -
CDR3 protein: CAWSKRGVQPQHF
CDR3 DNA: TGTGCCTGGAGTAAGAGGGGGGTTCAGCCCCAGCATTTT

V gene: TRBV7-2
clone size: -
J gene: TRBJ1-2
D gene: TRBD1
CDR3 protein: CASSSGQGYGYTF
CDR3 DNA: TGTGCCAGCAGCTCTGGACAGGGGTATGGCTACACCTTC

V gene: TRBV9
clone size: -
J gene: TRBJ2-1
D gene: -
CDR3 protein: CASSVGKRGNEQFF
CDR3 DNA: TGTGCCAGCAGCGTAGGAAAGCGAGGCAATGAGCAGTTCTTC

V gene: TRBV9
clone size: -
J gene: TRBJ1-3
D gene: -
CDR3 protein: CASSVSPGAGNTIYF
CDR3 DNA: TGTGCCAGCAGCGTGAGCCCGGGAGCTGGAAACACCATATATTTT

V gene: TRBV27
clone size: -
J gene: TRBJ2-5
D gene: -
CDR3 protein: CASSRITGPQETQYF
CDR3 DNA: TGTGCCAGCAGTCGTATTACAGGGCCCCAAGAGACCCAGTACTTC

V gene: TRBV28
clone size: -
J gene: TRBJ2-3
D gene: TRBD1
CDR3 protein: CASSLGQGTTDTQYF
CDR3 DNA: TGTGCCAGCAGTCTGGGACAGGGCACCACAGATACGCAGTATTTT

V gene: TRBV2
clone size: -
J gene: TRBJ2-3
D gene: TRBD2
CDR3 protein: CAAGSGGLHADTQYF
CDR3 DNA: TGTGCCGCTGGCAGCGGGGGTCTGCACGCAGATACGCAGTATTTT

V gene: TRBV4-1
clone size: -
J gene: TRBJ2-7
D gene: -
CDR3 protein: CASSRPGSDYYEQYF
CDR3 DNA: TGCGCCAGCAGCCGCCCCGGGTCCGACTACTACGAGCAGTACTTC

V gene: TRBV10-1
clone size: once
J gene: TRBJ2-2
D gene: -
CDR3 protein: CASSESGRGLYTGELFF
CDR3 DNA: TGCGCCAGCAGTGAGTCGGGGAGAGGGCTTTACACCGGGGAGCTGTTTTTT

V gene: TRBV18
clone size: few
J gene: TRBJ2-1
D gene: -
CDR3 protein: CASSPGQGNYNEQFF
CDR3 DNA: TGTGCCAGCTCACCAGGGCAGGGGAACTACAATGAGCAGTTCTTC

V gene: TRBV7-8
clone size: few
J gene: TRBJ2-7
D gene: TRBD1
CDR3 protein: CASSLQSGTALVEQYF
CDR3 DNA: TGTGCCAGCAGCTTACAATCCGGGACAGCCCTTGTTGAGCAGTACTTC

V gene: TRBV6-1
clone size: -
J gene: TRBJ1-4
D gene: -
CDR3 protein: CASSDRIPGEKLFF
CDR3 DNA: TGTGCCAGCAGTGACCGTATCCCGGGGGAAAAACTGTTTTTT

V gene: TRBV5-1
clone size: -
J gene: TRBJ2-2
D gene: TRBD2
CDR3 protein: CASSLAATSGGTGELFF
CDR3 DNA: TGCGCCAGCAGCTTGGCCGCTACTAGCGGGGGCACCGGGGAGCTGTTTTTT

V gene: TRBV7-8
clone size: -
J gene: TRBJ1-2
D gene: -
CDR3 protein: CASSPVAGTDGYGYTF
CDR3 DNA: TGTGCCAGCAGCCCAGTGGCGGGTACTGATGGGTATGGCTACACCTTC

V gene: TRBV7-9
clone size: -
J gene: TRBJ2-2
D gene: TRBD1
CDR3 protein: CASSSGTGEDTGELFF
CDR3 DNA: TGTGCCAGCAGCTCCGGGACAGGGGAGGACACCGGGGAGCTGTTTTTT

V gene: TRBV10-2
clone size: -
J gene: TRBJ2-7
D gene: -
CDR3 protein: CASRNGGAGEQYF
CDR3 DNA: TGCGCCAGCCGAAATGGGGGGGCGGGGGAGCAGTACTTC

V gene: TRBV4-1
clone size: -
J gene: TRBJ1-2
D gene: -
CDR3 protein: CASSPHPDRHYGYTF
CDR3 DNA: TGCGCCAGCAGCCCTCACCCGGACCGACACTATGGCTACACCTTC

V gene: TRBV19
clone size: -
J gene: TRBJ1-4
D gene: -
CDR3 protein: CASSGAPNEKLFF
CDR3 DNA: TGTGCCAGTAGTGGGGCTCCTAATGAAAAACTGTTTTTT

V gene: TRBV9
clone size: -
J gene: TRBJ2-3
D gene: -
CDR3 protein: CASSEGTFTDTQYF
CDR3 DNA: TGTGCCAGCAGCGAGGGGACATTCACAGATACGCAGTATTTT

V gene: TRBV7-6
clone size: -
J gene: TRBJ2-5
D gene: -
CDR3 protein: CASSALQETQYF
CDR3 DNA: TGTGCCAGCAGCGCCCTGCAAGAGACCCAGTACTTC